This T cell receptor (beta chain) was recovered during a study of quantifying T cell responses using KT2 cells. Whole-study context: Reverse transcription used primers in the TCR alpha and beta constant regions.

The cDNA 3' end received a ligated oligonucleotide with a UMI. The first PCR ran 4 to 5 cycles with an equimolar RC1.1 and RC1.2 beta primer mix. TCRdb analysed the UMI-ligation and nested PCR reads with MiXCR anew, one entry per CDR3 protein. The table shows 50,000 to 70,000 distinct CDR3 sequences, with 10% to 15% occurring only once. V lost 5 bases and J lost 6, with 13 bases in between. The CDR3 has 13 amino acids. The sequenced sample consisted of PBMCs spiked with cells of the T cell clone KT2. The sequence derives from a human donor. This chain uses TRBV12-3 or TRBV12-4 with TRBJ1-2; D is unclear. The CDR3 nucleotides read TGTGCCAGCAGTGTAGACGGGGATAATGGCTACACCTTC. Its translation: CASSVDGDNGYTF.